This T cell receptor (beta chain) derives from a study of beta chain features in type 1 diabetes (dated by TCRdb to between 2018 and 2020). Looking at the study overall: No differences in mean age, gender distribution, total cell number or subset yield were found between patients and healthy donors. Across all samples, approximately 98,000,000 sorted cells were examined, and cell number per subset correlated strongly with RNA yield. In the study, recently diagnosed type 1 diabetes patients and matched healthy donors were compared on the TCRB repertoires of their sorted circulating CD4+ T cell subsets. Whereas all 30 or so donors provided naive and central memory subsets, regulatory and stem cell-like memory subsets were isolated from just 8 patients and roughly 8 healthy donors. On the study overall, not on this receptor specifically: Because the HLA sub-analyses included only small numbers of individuals, any influence of HLA type on TCRB rearrangement was left unresolved. In all four CD4+ subsets, TCRB CDR3 length was moderately but significantly shorter in type 1 diabetes patients. Because cDNA was sequenced instead of genomic DNA, activated cells with high expression could be over-represented, although the groups did not differ in activation or CD3 levels. At VDJ recombination sites, patients with type 1 diabetes made fewer insertions and deleted more nucleotides, a pattern implying thymic rearrangement abnormalities. Naive, central memory and regulatory TCRB repertoires appeared to be more alike among patients than among healthy donors. Shorter templates might be favored by PCR, yet because patient and control samples were amplified and corrected together, any such skew would affect both groups equally.

Each donor gave one peripheral blood draw, averaging about 100 mL, which was collected into heparinised tubes. Naive, central memory, regulatory and stem cell-like memory CD4+ T cells were sorted on a BD FACSAria II using a panel including CD45RO, CCR7, CD25, CD127, CD95 and CD27. Every sorted population had a purity above 95%. PBMCs were isolated right away by Lymphoprep density gradient centrifugation and were stained directly, without culture. So that batch effects would be minimized, each experiment stained and sorted samples in pairs, pairing one healthy donor with one patient. This clone was picked up a small number of times. Its antigen target is currently unknown. There are no base qualities to consult, and no much larger clone falls within one base. All of the isolated RNA was reverse transcribed with the High Capacity cDNA Reverse Transcription Kit, so expressed TCRB transcripts were sequenced. Deep immunoSEQ sequencing was applied to naive, central memory and regulatory T cell samples, giving an average of roughly 3.5 million total reads per sample. Sorted cells were lysed in RLT buffer and RNA was extracted with DNase-treated RNeasy Micro or Mini kits, depending on cell number. To prevent cross-contamination, each cell subset was processed individually, whereas patient and healthy donor samples were processed jointly. TCRB sequences were amplified from cDNA with the immunoSEQ multiplex PCR, producing 87-bp fragments spanning the CDR3 region. The amplicons were sequenced using the Illumina HiSeq platform. As for the original processing: Synthetic template baselines were used to correct PCR bias computationally, reads within Hamming distance 2 were collapsed, and singletons that could not be merged were discarded. Reads were aligned against IMGT to assign V, D and J genes, CDR3 length and insertions or deletions at six rearrangement sites. Within each subset, clonotype counts were normalized to the number of sorted cells before true diversity and Gini coefficients were calculated with the tcR R package. The overlap coefficient, calculated on TCRB nucleotide sequences, was used to measure repertoire sharing. TCRdb carries this immuneACCESS record with in-frame sequences only. Its versions omit some clonotypes, under half of them owing to an unresolved V gene in the studies checked, with the rest unexplained. V and J calls and clone size are copied from that table; D and trimming were computed from the DNA. Here the sample has around 340,000 clones; around 8.5% occur a single time. The ten most abundant clones make up roughly 1% of the sample.

The receptor's source is a man aged 25 to 40 with type 1 diabetes. Sequenced sample: central memory CD4+ T cells from blood.

The DNA is TGTGCCAGTAGTATCCAGGCCTCCAGGGAGCTGTTTTTT. This sequence encodes CASSIQASRELFF. This receptor chain uses TRBV19 and TRBJ2-2, with no confidently assigned D gene. The germline V gene (reference sequence) gives CDR1 as LNHDA and CDR2 as SQIVND. Trimming at the junction amounts to 3 bases on V and 9 bases on J, and the germline ends lie 11 bases apart. The CDR3, cysteine through phenylalanine, is 13 amino acids long. The read is trimmed to its CDR3 DNA, 39 bases read in frame from base 1.